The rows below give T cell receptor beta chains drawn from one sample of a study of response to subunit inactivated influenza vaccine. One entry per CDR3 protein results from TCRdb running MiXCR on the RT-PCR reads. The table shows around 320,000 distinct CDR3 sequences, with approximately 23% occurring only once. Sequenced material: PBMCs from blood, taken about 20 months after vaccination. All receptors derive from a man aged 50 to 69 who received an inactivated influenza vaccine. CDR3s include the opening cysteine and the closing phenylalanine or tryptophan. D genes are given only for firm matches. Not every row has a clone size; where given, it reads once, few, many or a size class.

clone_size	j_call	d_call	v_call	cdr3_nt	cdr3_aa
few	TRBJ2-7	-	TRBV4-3	TGCGCCAGCAGCCAAGGCCTCCCTAGTCCGGCGGCCCAACCCTACGAGCAGTACTTC	CASSQGLPSPAAQPYEQYF
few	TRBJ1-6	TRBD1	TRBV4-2	TGTGCCAGCAGCCAAGCCGGGACAGGGCGCTCACCCCTCCACTTT	CASSQAGTGRSPLHF
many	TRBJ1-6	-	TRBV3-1	TGTGCCAGCAGCCGAGGAGCGGGGGCCCCTCTTAATTCACCCCTCCACTTT	CASSRGAGAPLNSPLHF
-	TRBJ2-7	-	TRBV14	TGTGCCAGCAGCCAAAGGCAACCCGAGCAGTACTTC	CASSQRQPEQYF
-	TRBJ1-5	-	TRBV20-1	TGCAGTGCTACTTCTATCAGCATTAGCAATCAGCCCCAGCATTTT	CSATSISISNQPQHF
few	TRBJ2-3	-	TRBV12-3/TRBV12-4	TGTGCCAGCAGTTCCGGGCCAGCGGCGCAGTATTTT	CASSSGPAAQYF
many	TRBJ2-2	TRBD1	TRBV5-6	TGTGCCAGCAGCCTGGGGACAGCCACCGGGGAGCTGTTTTTT	CASSLGTATGELFF
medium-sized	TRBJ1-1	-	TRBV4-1	TGCGCCAGCAGCCAAGATAGAACGTTCTTGTACGTTGAAGCTTTCTTT	CASSQDRTFLYVEAFF
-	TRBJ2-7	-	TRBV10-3	TGTGCCATCAAATCGGACAGCTACGAGCAGTACTTC	CAIKSDSYEQYF
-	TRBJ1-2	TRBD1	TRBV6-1	TGTGCCAGCAGCGACAGGGTTCCACCCTATGGCTACACCTTC	CASSDRVPPYGYTF
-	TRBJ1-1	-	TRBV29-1	TGCAGCGTTGCGGTTGGGAACACTGAAGCTTTCTTT	CSVAVGNTEAFF
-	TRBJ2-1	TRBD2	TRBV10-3	TGTGCCATCAGCTTGACTAGCGAAACCCAGTTCTTC	CAISLTSETQFF
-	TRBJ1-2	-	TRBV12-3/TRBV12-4	TGTGCCAGCAGCGTAGGAGCTAACTATGGCTACACCTTC	CASSVGANYGYTF
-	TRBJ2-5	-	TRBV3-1	TGTGCCAGCAGCCAAGTGGGGCAGTTTGCGGGTGTCCAAGAGACCCAGTACTTC	CASSQVGQFAGVQETQYF
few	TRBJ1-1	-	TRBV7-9	TGTGCCAGCAGCCCCGGCGGGGGGCTGACTTTGGTCACTGAAGCTTTCTTT	CASSPGGGLTLVTEAFF
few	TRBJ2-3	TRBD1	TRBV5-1	TGCGCCAGCAGCTTGTCCGGGACAGGGGTTTCACTAGGCACAGATACGCAGTATTTT	CASSLSGTGVSLGTDTQYF
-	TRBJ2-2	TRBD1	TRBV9	TGTGCCAGCAGCGCTGGGGACAGGTTCACCGGGGAGCTGTTTTTT	CASSAGDRFTGELFF
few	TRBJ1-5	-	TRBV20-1	TGCAGTGCTAGGGTACCCGCCTCTCGAAGGGAGACAGTGTATTATAGCAATCAGCCCCAGCATTTT	CSARVPASRRETVYYSNQPQHF
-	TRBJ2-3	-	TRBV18	TGTGCCAGCTCACCACGCCAGGGGAGAGATACGCAGTATTTT	CASSPRQGRDTQYF
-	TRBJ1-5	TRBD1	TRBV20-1	TGCAGTGGGACACAGGGGGCGTCTCAGCCCCAGCATTTT	CSGTQGASQPQHF
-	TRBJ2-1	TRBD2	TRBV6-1	TGTGCCAGCGGCCCGGGACTAGCGGGAGGGGAGCAGTTCTTC	CASGPGLAGGEQFF
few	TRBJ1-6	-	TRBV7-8	TGTGCCAGCAGCTTAGAGGCCGTAGGGAGTTCACCCCTCCACTTT	CASSLEAVGSSPLHF
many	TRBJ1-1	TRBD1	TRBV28	TGTGCCAGCACCCGGACAGGGGGCCGTACTGAAGCTTTCTTT	CASTRTGGRTEAFF
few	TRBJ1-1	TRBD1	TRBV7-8	TGTGCCAGCAGCTGGGACAGGGCGGGCACTGAAGCTTTCTTT	CASSWDRAGTEAFF
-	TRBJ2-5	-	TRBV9	TGTGCCAGCAGCCCTGGAGCGGTGTTGCAGCAAGAGACCCAGTACTTC	CASSPGAVLQQETQYF
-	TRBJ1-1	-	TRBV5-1	TGCGCCAGCAGCTTGGTAGGTGGTAGGGGGAACACTGAAGCTTTCTTT	CASSLVGGRGNTEAFF
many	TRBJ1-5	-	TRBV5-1	TGCGCCAGCAGCGAGGGAAATAGCAATCAGCCCCAGCATTTT	CASSEGNSNQPQHF
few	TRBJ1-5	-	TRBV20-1	TGCAGTGCTAGAGTTTGGGGGTCCGGCAATCAGCCCCAGCATTTT	CSARVWGSGNQPQHF
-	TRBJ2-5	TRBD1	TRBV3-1	TGTGCCAGCAGCCTTCAAGGACAGGGGGCGAAAAAGACCCAGTACTTC	CASSLQGQGAKKTQYF
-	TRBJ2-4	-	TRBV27	TGTGCCAGCAGTGCTAGCCGACAGACGTCTTCCCGCCTAGCCAAAAACATTCAGTACTTC	CASSASRQTSSRLAKNIQYF
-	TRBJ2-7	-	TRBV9	TGTGCCAGCAGCCCCTCCGGGGGGCGGAATCACGAGCAGTACTTC	CASSPSGGRNHEQYF
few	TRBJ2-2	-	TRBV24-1	TGTGCCACCAGTGACCGCCGAGGAGGGACCGGGGAGCTGTTTTTT	CATSDRRGGTGELFF
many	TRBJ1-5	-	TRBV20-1	TGCAGTGCTCGGACAGATAGCAATCAGCCCCAGCATTTT	CSARTDSNQPQHF